This TCR beta chain was recovered during a study of T cells expressing NK-cell markers. Study context: In the group of eight sequenced donors, seven were HCMV-seropositive and one was seronegative. Study outcomes and limitations: The CD3+CD56-NKG2C+ fraction of a few donors was also led by these clonotypes.

Worth noting for this clonotype: Its antigen is unidentified.

This CDR3 is built from 13 residues. In germline, CDR1 is ENHRY, CDR2 SYGVKD. TCRdb re-called the 5' RACE reads; one entry per CDR3 protein, DNA not given. This sample lists about 550,000 distinct CDR3 sequences; its ten largest clones have approximately 3.6%. The receptor's source is a man aged 18 to 35 in good health. Material for sequencing was blood T cells: a sorted CD56 or NKG2C T cell subset, CD4+ or CD8+ T cells, or bulk PBMC T cells (not recorded which). The chain links TRBV10-3 to TRBJ2-5; TCRdb calls TRBD1, which cannot be checked without DNA. The CDR3: CAIRIGGSGTQYF.